This TCR beta chain comes out of a study of T cell repertoires in cytomegalovirus infection (dated by TCRdb to between 2018 and 2020). Concerning the study at large: Donor HLA type was relevant to the analysis, as public TCR beta signatures indicated carriage of CMV infection together with the matching HLA type.

The reads were generated on an Illumina HiSeq 1500. TCRdb cleaned the public reads at Q25 with fastp, built clones with MiXCR and kept in-frame beta chains. Rows are combined by CDR3 protein, so each entry shows the most common genes and DNA. The sample table shows more than 400,000 distinct CDR3 sequences, and around 27% are seen once. The ten biggest clones cover less than 15% of the sample. As regards this clonotype: It has no known antigen specificity. Per-base quality was not reported, and no clone a single base away is much larger than it.

The CDR3, cysteine through phenylalanine, is 18 amino acids long. Left in the record is the CDR3 DNA by itself, 54 bases read in frame from the first base. The germline V gene yields SGHRS for CDR1 and YFSETQ for CDR2. Clipping removes 0 bases from V and 0 bases from J, with 8 as the unmatched junction base count. The paper's findings and limits, for the study overall: Carriers of CMV infection plus the relevant HLA type were discriminated by the cumulative frequency of public TCR beta family members in the study cohort and in an independent roughly 340-donor cohort. The ex vivo response was dominated by HLA-C-restricted CMV-specific TCR beta clonotypes, which also provided the single most frequent clonotype in two of eight donors.

The sequence came from a human donor in good health (CMV status not recorded). Some clones in this sample may be carry-over from other donors' samples. In this chain, TRBV5-1 is recombined with TRBJ2-1, with 8 bases matching TRBD2. The sample was PBMCs. The DNA sequence is as follows: TGCGCCAGCAGCTTGGCTTCGACTAGCGAGAGCTCCTACAATGAGCAGTTCTTC. Its protein product is CASSLASTSESSYNEQFF.